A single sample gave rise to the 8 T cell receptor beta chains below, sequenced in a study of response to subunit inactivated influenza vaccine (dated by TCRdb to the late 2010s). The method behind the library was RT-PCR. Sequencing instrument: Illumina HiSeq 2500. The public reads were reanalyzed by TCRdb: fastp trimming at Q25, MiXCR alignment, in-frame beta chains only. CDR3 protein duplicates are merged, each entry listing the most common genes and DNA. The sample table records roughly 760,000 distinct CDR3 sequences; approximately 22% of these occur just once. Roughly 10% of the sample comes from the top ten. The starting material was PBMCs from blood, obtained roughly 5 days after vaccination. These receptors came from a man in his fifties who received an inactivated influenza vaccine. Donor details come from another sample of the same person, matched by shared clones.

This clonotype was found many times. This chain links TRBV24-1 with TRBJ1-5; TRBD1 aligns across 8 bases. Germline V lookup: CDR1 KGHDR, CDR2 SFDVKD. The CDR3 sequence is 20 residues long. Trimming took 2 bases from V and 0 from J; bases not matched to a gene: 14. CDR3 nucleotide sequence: TGTGCCACCAGTGATTGGGACAGGACACTTCTGACTTATAGCAATCAGCCCCAGCATTTT. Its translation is CATSDWDRTLLTYSNQPQHF.

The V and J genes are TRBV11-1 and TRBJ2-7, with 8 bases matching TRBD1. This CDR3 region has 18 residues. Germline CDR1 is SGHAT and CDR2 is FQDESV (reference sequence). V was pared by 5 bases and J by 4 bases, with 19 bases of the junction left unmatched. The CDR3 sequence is CASSKRISGGAAPYEQYF. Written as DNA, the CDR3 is TGTGCCAGCAGCAAACGCATATCAGGGGGCGCTGCGCCTTACGAGCAGTACTTC.

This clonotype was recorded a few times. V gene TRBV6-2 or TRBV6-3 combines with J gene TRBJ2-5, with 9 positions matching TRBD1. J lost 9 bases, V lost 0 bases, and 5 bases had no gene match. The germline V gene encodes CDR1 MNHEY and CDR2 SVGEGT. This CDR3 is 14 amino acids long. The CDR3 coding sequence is TGTGCCAGCAGTTACTCTGGGGACAGGGTCTCCCAGTACTTC. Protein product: CASSYSGDRVSQYF.

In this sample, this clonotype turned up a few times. The CDR3 DNA follows: TGCAGTGCTAGATCAACAGACGTCTATGGCTACACCTTC. Protein: CSARSTDVYGYTF. The chain uses TRBV20-1 and TRBJ1-2; D is uncertain. Trimming cost V 2 bases and J 4 bases, with 11 bases left between them. CDR1 and CDR2 from the germline V gene are DFQATT and SNEGSKA (reference sequence). The length of the CDR3 is 13 residues.

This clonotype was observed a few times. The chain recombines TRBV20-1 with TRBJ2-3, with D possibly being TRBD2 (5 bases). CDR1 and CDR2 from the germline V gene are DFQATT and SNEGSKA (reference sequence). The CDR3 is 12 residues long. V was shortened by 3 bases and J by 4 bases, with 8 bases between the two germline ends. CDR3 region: CSASKAADTQYF. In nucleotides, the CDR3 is TGCAGTGCTAGCAAAGCGGCAGATACGCAGTATTTT.

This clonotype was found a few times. CDR3 loop: CASSLSPPRRGTDTQYF. CDR3 in DNA: TGTGCCAGCAGTTTAAGCCCTCCCCGCCGCGGGACAGATACGCAGTATTTT. This chain connects TRBV7-2 to TRBJ2-3, with a possible D match to TRBD2 (5 bases). V was cut by 6 bases and J by 3 bases, with 22 bases left in between. This CDR3 spans 17 amino acids. The germline V gene has CDR1 SGHTA and CDR2 FQGNSA.

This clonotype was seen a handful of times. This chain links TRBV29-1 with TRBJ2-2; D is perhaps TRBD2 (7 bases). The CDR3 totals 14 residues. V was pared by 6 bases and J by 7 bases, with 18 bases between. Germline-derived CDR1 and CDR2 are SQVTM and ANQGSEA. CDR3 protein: CSVALAGAVGELFF. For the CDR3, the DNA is TGCAGCGTCGCCTTGGCGGGGGCAGTCGGGGAGCTGTTTTTT.

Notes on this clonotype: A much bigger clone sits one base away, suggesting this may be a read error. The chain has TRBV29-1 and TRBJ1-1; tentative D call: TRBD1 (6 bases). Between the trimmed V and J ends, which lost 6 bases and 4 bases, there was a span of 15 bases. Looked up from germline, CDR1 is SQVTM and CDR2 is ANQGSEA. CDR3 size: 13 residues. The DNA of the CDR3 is TGCAGCGTCGATCGGACAGCGATCACTGAAGCTTTCTTT. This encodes CSVDRTAITEAFF.